The 9 T cell receptor beta chains below were found in one sample sequenced in a study of blood T cell repertoires in COVID-19. Repertoires were generated with immunoSEQ multiplex PCR, while TCRdb's copy carries only in-frame clones and drops some. The table shows approximately 210,000 clones, with over 80% occurring only once. The sample taken for sequencing was peripheral blood. The receptors derive from a man between 60 and 70 years old with COVID-19, enrolled during active disease.

This chain uses TRBV2 with TRBJ1-4, with 7 positions matching TRBD1. The length of the CDR3 is 15 residues. V shed 6 bases, J shed 7 bases, and the junction held 11 bases outside the gene matches. Per germline, CDR1 SNHLY and CDR2 FYNNEI. The CDR3: CASRTGQARGEKLFF. The CDR3 DNA reads TGTGCCAGCAGGACAGGACAGGCCCGGGGTGAAAAACTGTTTTTT. Drawing the rest from reference TRBV2 and TRBJ1-4, the complete variable domain is EPEVTQTPSHQVTQMGQEVILRCVPISNHLYFYWYRQILGQKVEFLVSFYNNEISEKSEIFDDQFSVERPDGSNFTLKIRSTKLEDSAMYFCASRTGQARGEKLFFGSGTQLSVL.

The rearrangement uses TRBV6-5 and TRBJ1-3; D might be TRBD1 (5 bases). The CDR3 contains 16 residues. Germline CDR1 reads MNHEY; CDR2 reads SVGAGI. V lost 0 bases and J 5 bases, leaving 14 bases between the germline ends. The CDR3 coding sequence is TGTGCCAGCAGTTACTCGTCGGGGGACGGGAGAAACACCATATATTTT. Translating gives CASSYSSGDGRNTIYF.

The V gene is TRBV19, the J gene TRBJ1-5; 7 bases fit TRBD1. Trimming took 3 bases from V and 4 from J; bases not matched to a gene: 9. The CDR3 extends over 16 amino acids. Per germline, CDR1 LNHDA and CDR2 SQIVND (reference sequence). The CDR3 DNA reads TGTGCCAGTAGTATTGATCCGGGACAGCAAAATCAGCCCCAGCATTTT. Its translation is CASSIDPGQQNQPQHF. Full variable domain (outside the CDR3, taken from reference TRBV19 and TRBJ1-5): DGGITQSPKYLFRKEGQNVTLSCEQNLNHDAMYWYRQDPGQGLRLIYYSQIVNDFQKGDIAEGYSVSREKKESFPLTVTSAQKNPTAFYLCASSIDPGQQNQPQHFGDGTRLSIL.

This chain uses TRBV6-2 or TRBV6-3 with TRBJ2-6, with 8 bases that match TRBD1. Germline V CDR1 and CDR2: MNHEY, SVGEGT. V was pared by 6 bases and J by 2 bases, with 9 bases of the junction left unmatched. CDR3 length equals 17 residues. The CDR3 loop reads CASSPGTGRPGANVLTF. The CDR3 DNA reads as TGTGCCAGCAGCCCCGGGACAGGTCGCCCTGGGGCCAACGTCCTGACTTTC.

The genes are TRBV19 and TRBJ2-7, with 9 bases that match TRBD1. After removal of 1 base from V and 1 base from J, the junction contained 2 bases not matched to a gene. The CDR3 has 15 amino acids. From germline, CDR1 is LNHDA and CDR2 SQIVND (reference sequence). The CDR3 DNA reads TGTGCCAGTAGTATAGGGGGGACAGGGTCCTACGAGCAGTACTTC. This sequence encodes CASSIGGTGSYEQYF.

In its sample, this clone was seen once. This chain connects TRBV19 to TRBJ2-4; 8 bases agree with TRBD2. The length of the CDR3 is 14 residues. The ends lost 5 bases at V and 4 bases at J; junction bases unmatched: 4. Germline CDR1 and CDR2: LNHDA and SQIVND (reference sequence). CDR3 in DNA: TGTGCCAGTAGTCCCCGGGGGGGGAAAAACATTCAGTACTTC. Translation: CASSPRGGKNIQYF. The whole variable domain, filled in from reference TRBV19 and TRBJ2-4, reads DGGITQSPKYLFRKEGQNVTLSCEQNLNHDAMYWYRQDPGQGLRLIYYSQIVNDFQKGDIAEGYSVSREKKESFPLTVTSAQKNPTAFYLCASSPRGGKNIQYFGAGTRLSVL.

The chain combines TRBV18 with TRBJ1-2, with a possible D match to TRBD1 (6 bases). The CDR3 is made up of 16 amino acids. Between the trimmed V and J ends, which lost 0 bases and 2 bases, there was a span of 13 bases. The germline V gene has CDR1 KGHSH and CDR2 LQKENI. The CDR3 coding sequence is TGTGCCAGCTCACCACCATCCGCAGGGGCGAACTATGGCTACACCTTC. Translated: CASSPPSAGANYGYTF.

V and J are TRBV7-9 and TRBJ1-1; no clear D gene. There are 12 residues in the CDR3. In germline, CDR1 is SEHNR, CDR2 FQNEAQ (reference sequence). V was trimmed by 1 base and J by 7 bases, leaving 7 bases between them. CDR3 bases: TGTGCCAGCAGCTTAGGAGGGATTGAAGCTTTCTTT. Amino acids: CASSLGGIEAFF.

This sequence joins TRBV7-2 and TRBJ1-5; D not certain. Looked up from germline, CDR1 is SGHTA and CDR2 is FQGNSA. The CDR3 consists of 15 residues. The V gene lost 1 base and the J gene lost 3 bases, with 10 bases spanning the gap. In DNA form, the CDR3 reads TGTGCCAGCAGCTTAGTTATACAATTCAATCAGCCCCAGCATTTT. It encodes CASSLVIQFNQPQHF.